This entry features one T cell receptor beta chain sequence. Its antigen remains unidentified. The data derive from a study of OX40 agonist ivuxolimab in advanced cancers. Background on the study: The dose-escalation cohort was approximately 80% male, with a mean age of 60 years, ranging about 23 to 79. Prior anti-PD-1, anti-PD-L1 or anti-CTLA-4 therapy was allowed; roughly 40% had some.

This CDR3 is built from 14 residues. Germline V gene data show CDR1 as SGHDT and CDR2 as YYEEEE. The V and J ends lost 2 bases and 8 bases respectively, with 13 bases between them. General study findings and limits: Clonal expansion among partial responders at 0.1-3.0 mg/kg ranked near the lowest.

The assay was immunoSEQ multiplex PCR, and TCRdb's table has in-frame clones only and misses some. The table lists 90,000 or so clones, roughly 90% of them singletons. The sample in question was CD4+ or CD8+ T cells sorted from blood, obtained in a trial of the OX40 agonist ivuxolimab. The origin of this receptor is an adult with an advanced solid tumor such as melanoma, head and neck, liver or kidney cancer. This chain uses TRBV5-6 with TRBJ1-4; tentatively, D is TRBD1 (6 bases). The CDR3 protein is CASSLGGYGEKLFF. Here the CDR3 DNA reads TGTGCCAGCAGCTTAGGGGGGTACGGCGAAAAACTGTTTTTT.